The entry below gives a single TCR beta chain sequence along with its context. CDR3 size: 15 residues. Germline lookup yields CDR1 LNHDA and CDR2 SQIVND (reference sequence). Trimming took off 3 bases at V and 4 bases at J, with 14 bases between the two ends. This sample is part of a study of blood T cell repertoires in COVID-19. Data came from immunoSEQ multiplex PCR; TCRdb stores just in-frame clones and leaves some out. The sample yields under 13,000 clones, 70% to 90% seen once. The clonotype originates from a young man with active or convalescent COVID-19. The sample taken for sequencing was peripheral blood. V usage is TRBV19 and J usage is TRBJ2-3; tentatively, D is TRBD1 (6 bases). The CDR3, as DNA: TGTGCCAGTAGTATCGGTCAGGGGAAGGCAGATACGCAGTATTTT. This gives the protein CASSIGQGKADTQYF.